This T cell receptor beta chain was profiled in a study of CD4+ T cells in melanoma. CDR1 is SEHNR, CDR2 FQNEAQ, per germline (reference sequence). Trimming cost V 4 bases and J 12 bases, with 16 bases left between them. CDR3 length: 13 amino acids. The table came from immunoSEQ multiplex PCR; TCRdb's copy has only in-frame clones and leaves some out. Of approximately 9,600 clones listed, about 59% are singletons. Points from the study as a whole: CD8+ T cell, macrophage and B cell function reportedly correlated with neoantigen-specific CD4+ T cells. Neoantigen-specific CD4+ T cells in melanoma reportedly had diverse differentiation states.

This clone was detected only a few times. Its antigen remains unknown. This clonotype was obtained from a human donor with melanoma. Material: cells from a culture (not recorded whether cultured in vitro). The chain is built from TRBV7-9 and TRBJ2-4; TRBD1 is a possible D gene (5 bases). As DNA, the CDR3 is TGTGCCAGCAGCTCCAATACAGGAGCTGGTCAGTACTTC. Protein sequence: CASSSNTGAGQYF.